Shown below are 22 T cell receptor beta chains from a single sample sequenced in a study of cytomegalovirus exposure and HLA in healthy donors. The PCR made use of 60 Vbeta and 13 Jbeta primers. Method: immunoSEQ multiplex PCR; TCRdb's copy keeps in-frame clones and lacks some. Of about 180,000 clones in the sample, approximately 84% were seen once. Sequenced sample: PBMCs. These receptors all stem from a girl between 5 and 17 years old in good health and CMV-seropositive.

This sequence joins TRBV5-1 and TRBJ2-6; 9 bases match TRBD1. The V and J ends lost 4 bases and 1 base, in that order; junction bases with no gene match: 12. CDR1 is SGHRS, CDR2 YFSETQ, per germline. The CDR3 is 19 residues long. CDR3 nucleotide sequence: TGCGCCAGCAGCACCTGGACAGGGGAAAACAAGTCTGGGGCCAACGTCCTGACTTTC. Its translation is CASSTWTGENKSGANVLTF.

This clone was observed a single time. The chain recombines TRBV6-6 with TRBJ1-2, with D possibly being TRBD1 (5 bases). The CDR3 is 12 amino acids. CDR1 MNHNY and CDR2 SVGAGI come from the germline V gene (reference sequence). With 8 bases removed from V and 8 bases from J, the gap between germline ends came to 15 bases. The CDR3 coding sequence is TGTGCCAGCCATCAGGGAGGGTCGGGCTACACCTTC. Its translation: CASHQGGSGYTF.

The gene calls are TRBV5-4 and TRBJ2-6; 10 positions match TRBD1. The CDR3 sequence is 18 residues long. Germline V lookup: CDR1 SGHNT, CDR2 YYREEE (reference sequence). The V and J ends lost 4 bases and 2 bases, in that order; junction bases with no gene match: 9. In nucleotides, the CDR3 is TGTGCCAGCAGCGTGCCGGGGACAGGGGCACCTGGGGCCAACGTCCTGACTTTC. It is translated as CASSVPGTGAPGANVLTF.

The rearrangement uses TRBV13 and TRBJ1-5; D might be TRBD1 (6 bases). V dropped 0 bases and J dropped 5 bases, with 17 bases sitting between them. Germline V gives CDR1 PRHDT, CDR2 FYEKMQ (reference sequence). The CDR3 contains 17 residues. The chain's CDR3 is CASSLGRGQGRDQPQHF. The CDR3 region has the DNA TGTGCCAGCAGCTTAGGCCGCGGGCAGGGGAGGGATCAGCCCCAGCATTTT.

V and J are TRBV10-1 and TRBJ2-1; possible D gene TRBD2, 6 bases. Germline V gene lookup returns CDR1 WNHNN and CDR2 SYGVQD (reference sequence). The CDR3 contains 13 residues. V was pared by 0 bases and J by 10 bases, with 10 bases between. CDR3: CASSESMGGEQFF. In nucleotides, the CDR3 is TGCGCCAGCAGTGAGTCGATGGGAGGCGAGCAGTTCTTC.

V and J are TRBV2 and TRBJ1-5; TRBD1 matches at 7 bases. V was clipped by 5 bases and J by 1 base; unmatched bases: 5. Germline V gene data show CDR1 as SNHLY and CDR2 as FYNNEI. The CDR3 covers 15 residues. In DNA, the CDR3 is TGTGCCAGCAGTAGACAGGGCCTAAGCAATCAGCCCCAGCATTTT. Amino acid sequence: CASSRQGLSNQPQHF.

This chain connects TRBV21-1 to TRBJ2-7; TRBD2 is the table's D call and was not checked against the DNA. TRBV21-1 is an annotated pseudogene. The CDR3 is 15 amino acids. The CDR3 reads CASSCTSGGLGEQYF. CDR3 nucleotides: TGTGCCAGCAGCTGTACTAGCGGGGGTCTAGGGGAGCAGTACTTC.

The chain has TRBV30 and TRBJ1-3; no definite D call. Trimming took off 4 bases at V and 0 bases at J, with 7 bases between the two ends. The germline gives CDR1 GTSNPN, CDR2 SVGIG (reference sequence). The CDR3 spans 13 residues. The CDR3 protein is CAWNRFSGNTIYF. Here the CDR3 DNA reads TGTGCCTGGAATAGATTCTCTGGAAACACCATATATTTT.

This chain joins TRBV4-1 and TRBJ1-5; perhaps TRBD1 as D (6 bases). The CDR3 totals 14 residues. V gave up 0 bases and J gave up 5 bases, with 8 bases separating them. Germline V gives CDR1 MGHRA, CDR2 YSYEKL. The CDR3 DNA follows: TGCGCCAGCAGCCAAGATTCAGGGGATCAGCCCCAGCATTTT. Its translation is CASSQDSGDQPQHF.

The rearrangement uses TRBV5-5 and TRBJ1-1; D unresolved. Germline CDR1 is SGHKS and CDR2 is YYEKEE (reference sequence). Trimming stripped 1 base from V and 8 bases from J, with 30 bases between. This CDR3 has 19 amino acids. CDR3 nucleotide sequence: TGTGCCAGCAGCTTGCAATCGATACAGCGTGCGGGGAGGGTAAAAGAAGCTTTCTTT. Translation gives CASSLQSIQRAGRVKEAFF.

The J gene is TRBJ1-6, the V gene TRBV15; the match to TRBD1 covers 9 bases. Germline V lookup: CDR1 LNHNV, CDR2 YYDKDF (reference sequence). The CDR3 loop spans 15 amino acids. Trimming at V came to 5 bases and at J to 6 bases, leaving 5 bases not matched to a gene. CDR3 sequence reads: CATSAGTGINSPLHF. Here the CDR3 DNA reads TGTGCCACCAGCGCCGGGACAGGGATTAATTCACCCCTCCACTTT.

V and J are TRBV12-5 and TRBJ1-2, with D tentatively TRBD1 (6 bases). The V end lost 0 bases, the J end lost 7 bases, and 27 bases lay between the germline ends. Germline CDR1 reads LGHNT; CDR2 reads FRNRAP. The CDR3 length is 19 residues. The CDR3 loop is CASGLVPTGENSASGGYTF. The CDR3 nucleotides read TGTGCTAGTGGTTTGGTACCGACAGGAGAAAATTCGGCTAGCGGTGGCTACACCTTC.

The chain has TRBV6-5 and TRBJ1-2; TRBD1 aligns across 8 bases. The CDR3 consists of 15 residues. The germline CDR1 and CDR2 sequences are MNHEY and SVGAGI. Losses at the gene ends were 0 bases for V and 8 bases for J; bases not matched to a gene: 8. The CDR3 here is CASSYSPDREGGYTF. CDR3 nucleotide sequence: TGTGCCAGCAGTTACTCTCCGGACAGGGAAGGGGGCTACACCTTC.

The chain has TRBV19 and TRBJ1-1; D unresolved. This CDR3 region has 15 residues. CDR1 and CDR2 from the germline V gene are LNHDA and SQIVND (reference sequence). V was trimmed by 3 bases and J by 3 bases, leaving 14 bases between them. The CDR3 spells CASSIRGRVDTEAFF. In nucleotides, the CDR3 is TGTGCCAGTAGTATCAGAGGGAGGGTCGACACTGAAGCTTTCTTT.

The V gene is TRBV5-6, the J gene TRBJ1-2; 7 bases fit TRBD1. This CDR3 comprises 14 residues. Germline CDR1 and CDR2: SGHDT and YYEEEE. Trimming at V came to 5 bases and at J to 5 bases, leaving 9 bases not matched to a gene. DNA for the CDR3: TGTGCCAGCAGAAACACAGGGGTGTTGTATGGCTACACCTTC. It translates to CASRNTGVLYGYTF.

This CDR3 is CASSERQGMNIQYF. CDR3 sequence (DNA): TGTGCCAGCAGTGAGCGGCAGGGGATGAACATTCAGTACTTC. J is TRBJ2-4 and V is TRBV2; D might be TRBD1 (6 bases). CDR1 SNHLY and CDR2 FYNNEI come from the germline V gene. V was clipped by 3 bases and J by 7 bases, with 13 bases between them. This CDR3 has 14 residues. The full variable domain, rest sourced from reference TRBV2 and TRBJ2-4, is EPEVTQTPSHQVTQMGQEVILRCVPISNHLYFYWYRQILGQKVEFLVSFYNNEISEKSEIFDDQFSVERPDGSNFTLKIRSTKLEDSAMYFCASSERQGMNIQYFGAGTRLSVL.

The CDR3 bases are TGCGCCAGCAGAAGCCGGACAGGCGATATTAACTATGGCTACACCTTC. Protein: CASRSRTGDINYGYTF. The chain has TRBV4-1 and TRBJ1-2, with 7 nucleotides matching TRBD1. Germline trimming cut 6 bases from V and 1 base from J; bases unmatched to any gene: 11. Germline-derived CDR1 and CDR2 are MGHRA and YSYEKL. This CDR3 spans 16 amino acids.

CDR3 protein: CSVESQGNYGYTF. CDR3 in DNA: TGCAGCGTTGAATCTCAGGGAAACTATGGCTACACCTTC. The V call is TRBV29-1, the J call TRBJ1-2, with D maybe TRBD1 (5 bases). Between the trimmed V and J ends, which lost 2 bases and 2 bases, there was a span of 9 bases. CDR1 SQVTM and CDR2 ANQGSEA come from the germline V gene. CDR3 length equals 13 residues.

This clone has more than one count but fewer than ten. The chain is built from TRBV6-6 and TRBJ1-6; 9 bases align to TRBD1. The germline gives CDR1 MNHNY, CDR2 SVGAGI (reference sequence). The CDR3 runs 15 residues. V was pared by 6 bases and J by 7 bases, with 7 bases of the junction left unmatched. The CDR3 sequence is CASSRGQGWNSPLHF. Here the CDR3 DNA reads TGTGCCAGCAGCCGCGGACAGGGGTGGAATTCACCCCTCCACTTT.

V usage is TRBV18 and J usage is TRBJ2-1; 7 bases match TRBD1. V lost 8 bases to trimming and J lost 6 bases; unmatched junction nucleotides: 7. The CDR3 extends over 13 amino acids. CDR1 is KGHSH and CDR2 is LQKENI in the germline V gene. The CDR3 bases are TGTGCCAGCACAAATAACAGGGGCAATGAGCAGTTCTTC. Residues: CASTNNRGNEQFF.

The chain carries TRBV2 and TRBJ2-7; D remains ambiguous. CDR1 is SNHLY, CDR2 FYNNEI, per germline. The CDR3 loop spans 15 amino acids. Trimming stripped 0 bases from V and 3 bases from J, with 12 bases between. The CDR3 coding sequence is TGTGCCAGCAGTGAAGCCCTCACATCTGTCTACGAGCAGTACTTC. Amino acid sequence: CASSEALTSVYEQYF.

The V and J genes are TRBV5-1 and TRBJ2-5; TRBD2 matches 7 bases. Trimming removed 3 bases from V and 5 bases from J; junction bases left unmatched: 13. Germline V gene sequence: CDR1 SGHRS, CDR2 YFSETQ. This CDR3 comprises 16 residues. The DNA for the CDR3 is TGCGCCAGCAGCTGGGGGGGGAGGGGTTCGTCGGAGACCCAGTACTTC. It is translated as CASSWGGRGSSETQYF.